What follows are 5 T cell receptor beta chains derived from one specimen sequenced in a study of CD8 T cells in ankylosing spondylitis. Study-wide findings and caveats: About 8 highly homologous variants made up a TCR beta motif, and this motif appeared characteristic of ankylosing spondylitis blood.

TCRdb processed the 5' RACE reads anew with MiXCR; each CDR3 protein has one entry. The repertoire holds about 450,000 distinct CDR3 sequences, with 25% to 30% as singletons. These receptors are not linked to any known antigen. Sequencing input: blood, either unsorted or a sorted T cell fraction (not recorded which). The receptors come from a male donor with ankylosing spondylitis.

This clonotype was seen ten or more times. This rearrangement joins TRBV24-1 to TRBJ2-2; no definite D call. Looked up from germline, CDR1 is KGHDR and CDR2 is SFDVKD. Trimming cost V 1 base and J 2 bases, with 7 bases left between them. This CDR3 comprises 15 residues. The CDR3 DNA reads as TGTGCCACCAGTGATTTCTCCCCTAACACCGGGGAGCTGTTTTTT. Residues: CATSDFSPNTGELFF.

CDR3 bases: TGTGCCAGCAGTGAGCTAGGACAGGGGGTAGGCCCCCAGCATTTT. This translates into CASSELGQGVGPQHF. This chain connects TRBV2 to TRBJ1-5; 10 bases match TRBD1. There are 15 residues in the CDR3. Germline V gene data show CDR1 as SNHLY and CDR2 as FYNNEI. With 3 bases clipped from V and 10 bases from J, the junction kept 9 bases outside the gene matches.

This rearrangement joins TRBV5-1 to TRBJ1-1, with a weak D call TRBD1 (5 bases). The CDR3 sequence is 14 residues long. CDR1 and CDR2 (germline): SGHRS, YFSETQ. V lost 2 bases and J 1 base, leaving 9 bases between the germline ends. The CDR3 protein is CASSFTGSNTEAFF. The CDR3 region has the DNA TGCGCCAGCAGCTTTACAGGTTCGAACACTGAAGCTTTCTTT.

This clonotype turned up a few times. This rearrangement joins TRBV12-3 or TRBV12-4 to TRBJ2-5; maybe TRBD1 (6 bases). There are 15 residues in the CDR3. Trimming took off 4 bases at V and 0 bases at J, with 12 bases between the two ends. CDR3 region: CASSYGGHYQETQYF. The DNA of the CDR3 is TGTGCCAGCAGTTATGGGGGCCACTACCAAGAGACCCAGTACTTC.

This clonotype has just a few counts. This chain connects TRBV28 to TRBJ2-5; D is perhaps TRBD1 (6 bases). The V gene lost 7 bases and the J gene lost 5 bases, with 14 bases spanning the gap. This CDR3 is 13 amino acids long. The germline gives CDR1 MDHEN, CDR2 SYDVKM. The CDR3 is CASNQGGFETQYF. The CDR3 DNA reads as TGTGCCAGCAACCAAGGGGGATTCGAGACCCAGTACTTC.